The 16 T cell receptor beta chains below all came from one sample that was sequenced in a study of response to subunit inactivated influenza vaccine. One entry per CDR3 protein results from TCRdb running MiXCR on the RT-PCR reads. The data hold more than 450,000 distinct CDR3 sequences, with around 11% observed a single time. The same data also went into a second study, on T cells expressing NK-cell markers. This second study says: The TCR beta cDNA came from 5'RACE template switching with UMIs.

The sample was PBMCs from blood, taken on the day of vaccination. The receptors come from a man aged 45 to 65 who received an inactivated influenza vaccine.

In its sample, this clonotype was seen a few times. The rearrangement links TRBV6-1 to TRBJ2-2; possibly TRBD2 for D (5 bases). There are 14 residues in the CDR3. V lost 8 bases and J lost 7, with 17 bases in between. The germline CDR1 and CDR2 sequences are MNHNS and SASEGT. The CDR3 sequence is CASDPQGGYGELFF. In DNA, the CDR3 is TGTGCCAGCGACCCCCAAGGCGGGTACGGGGAGCTGTTTTTT.

The chain couples TRBV28 to TRBJ2-3, with 15 bases that match TRBD2. The CDR3 totals 16 residues. Per germline, CDR1 MDHEN and CDR2 SYDVKM. Trimming took 4 bases from V and 5 from J; bases not matched to a gene: 4. The CDR3 DNA sequence: TGTGCCAGCAGTTCATGGACTAGCGGGAGGGAAGATACGCAGTATTTT. Its translation is CASSSWTSGREDTQYF. The full variable domain, with the rest looked up from reference TRBV28 and TRBJ2-3, is DVKVTQSSRYLVKRTGEKVFLECVQDMDHENMFWYRQDPGLGLRLIYFSYDVKMKEKGDIPEGYSVSREKKERFSLILESASTNQTSMYLCASSSWTSGREDTQYFGPGTRLTVL.

This clonotype was detected many times. The CDR3 protein is CASRALAGGFNEQFF. The CDR3 DNA is TGTGCCAGCAGGGCACTAGCGGGGGGGTTCAATGAGCAGTTCTTC. The chain carries TRBV12-3 or TRBV12-4 and TRBJ2-1; 13 bases agree with TRBD2. This CDR3 has 15 residues. The junction had 5 bases not matched to a gene; V was cut back by 6 bases and J by 6 bases.

This clonotype was recorded a few times. CDR3 residues: CASSLVGTGGQETQYF. As DNA, the CDR3 is TGTGCCAGCAGCTTAGTAGGGACAGGGGGTCAAGAGACCCAGTACTTC. The chain is built from TRBV7-9 and TRBJ2-5; 11 bases align to TRBD1. The CDR3 runs 16 residues. With V trimmed by 1 base and J by 2 bases, 3 bases remained unmatched. Per germline, CDR1 SEHNR and CDR2 FQNEAQ (reference sequence).

This clonotype was recorded a few times. The rearrangement joins TRBV20-1 to TRBJ2-4, with 8 nucleotides matching TRBD1. The CDR3 sequence is 14 residues long. From germline, CDR1 is DFQATT and CDR2 SNEGSKA (reference sequence). J was trimmed by 6 bases and V by 3 bases; bases with no gene match: 7. The CDR3 DNA follows: TGCAGTGCTAGGAATGGACAGGGTCCAAACATTCAGTACTTC. This codes for CSARNGQGPNIQYF.

This clonotype was seen only a few times. This chain connects TRBV18 to TRBJ2-7; 11 bases map to TRBD2. This CDR3 is built from 18 residues. Germline V gives CDR1 KGHSH, CDR2 LQKENI. The ends lost 3 bases at V and 6 bases at J; junction bases unmatched: 16. In DNA form, the CDR3 reads TGTGCCAGCTCACCTGGGGGTAGCGGGAGGGCCTCTCTCTCCGAGCAGTACTTC. Translating it yields CASSPGGSGRASLSEQYF.

The chain employs TRBV29-1 and TRBJ2-7; possible D gene TRBD1, 6 bases. CDR3 length: 14 amino acids. CDR1 is SQVTM and CDR2 is ANQGSEA in the germline V gene. Trimming removed 5 bases from V and 5 bases from J, with 19 bases in between. The CDR3, as DNA: TGCAGCGTTTTAGGGGGTTCAAAAGGCAACGAGCAGTACTTC. Protein sequence: CSVLGGSKGNEQYF.

This clonotype was counted only a few times. The CDR3 nucleotides are TGCAGCGTTGAAGCCCCGGGACACCGACCCCCCAATGAGCAGTTCTTC. Translating it yields CSVEAPGHRPPNEQFF. The V gene is TRBV29-1, the J gene TRBJ2-1; TRBD1 might be the D (6 bases). This CDR3 comprises 16 residues. Germline V gives CDR1 SQVTM, CDR2 ANQGSEA. Trimming took 1 base from V and 6 from J, leaving 19 bases between them.

The gene calls are TRBV7-9 and TRBJ2-7; possible D gene TRBD2, 6 bases. V lost 3 bases, J lost 0 bases, and 12 bases lay in between. The V gene's germline CDR1 is SEHNR and CDR2 FQNEAQ (reference sequence). The CDR3 loop spans 15 amino acids. Here the CDR3 reads CASSLPGRISYEQYF. In DNA, the CDR3 is TGTGCCAGCAGCTTGCCAGGGAGGATCTCCTACGAGCAGTACTTC.

This chain joins TRBV18 and TRBJ2-7; 9 bases are shared with TRBD1. The CDR3 contains 14 residues. With 2 bases clipped from V and 6 bases from J, the junction kept 5 bases outside the gene matches. In germline, CDR1 is KGHSH, CDR2 LQKENI. CDR3 in amino acids: CASSPTGTGSEQYF. The DNA for the CDR3 is TGTGCCAGCTCACCAACCGGGACAGGGAGCGAGCAGTACTTC.

This clonotype was picked up a small number of times. The gene calls are TRBV2 and TRBJ2-1, with a possible D match to TRBD1 (6 bases). Trimming took 6 bases from V and 7 from J, leaving 13 bases between them. This CDR3 is 13 amino acids long. Germline-derived CDR1 and CDR2 are SNHLY and FYNNEI. The CDR3 loop reads CASRGQGLNEQFF. In DNA form, the CDR3 reads TGTGCCAGCAGGGGCCAGGGGTTGAATGAGCAGTTCTTC.

A few counts support this clonotype. The genes are TRBV4-1 and TRBJ2-7; D is undetermined. V lost 0 bases and J 2 bases, leaving 8 bases between the germline ends. The CDR3 extends over 14 amino acids. The germline CDR1 and CDR2 sequences are MGHRA and YSYEKL. CDR3 DNA sequence: TGCGCCAGCAGCCAAGATCAGGATACCTACGAGCAGTACTTC. Its translation: CASSQDQDTYEQYF.

The V gene is TRBV12-3 or TRBV12-4, the J gene TRBJ2-1; D remains unclear. The V gene lost 2 bases and the J gene lost 10 bases, with 9 bases spanning the gap. The CDR3 sequence is 12 residues long. The CDR3 here is CASSLNPVEQFF. In nucleotides, the CDR3 is TGTGCCAGCAGTTTAAATCCTGTGGAGCAGTTCTTC.

The rearrangement links TRBV11-2 to TRBJ1-4; D is undetermined. CDR1 and CDR2 (germline): SGHAT, FQNNGV. The CDR3 contains 15 residues. V was trimmed by 2 bases and J by 7 bases, leaving 14 bases between them. The CDR3 is CASSLFGGIGEKLFF. CDR3 in DNA: TGTGCCAGCAGCTTATTCGGTGGGATAGGTGAAAAACTGTTTTTT. The full variable domain, rest sourced from reference TRBV11-2 and TRBJ1-4, is EAGVAQSPRYKIIEKRQSVAFWCNPISGHATLYWYQQILGQGPKLLIQFQNNGVVDDSQLPKDRFSAERLKGVDSTLKIQPAKLEDSAVYLCASSLFGGIGEKLFFGSGTQLSVL.

The chain employs TRBV27 and TRBJ1-2; unclear D gene. CDR3 length equals 14 residues. Germline values: CDR1 MNHEY, CDR2 SMNVEV (reference sequence). Trimming took off 6 bases at V and 4 bases at J, with 15 bases between the two ends. The CDR3 DNA is TGTGCCAGCAGCCCGGCGGGGATTTCCTATGGCTACACCTTC. Translated, it gives CASSPAGISYGYTF.

This clonotype was recorded a few times. This sequence joins TRBV5-1 and TRBJ2-3, with 8 nucleotides matching TRBD1. This CDR3 is 16 amino acids long. Germline V gene lookup returns CDR1 SGHRS and CDR2 YFSETQ. The J segment lost 0 bases and the V segment lost 3 bases, leaving 6 bases of the junction unmatched. CDR3 DNA: TGCGCCAGCAGCTCGGGACAGGTCCCCAGCACAGATACGCAGTATTTT. Residues: CASSSGQVPSTDTQYF.